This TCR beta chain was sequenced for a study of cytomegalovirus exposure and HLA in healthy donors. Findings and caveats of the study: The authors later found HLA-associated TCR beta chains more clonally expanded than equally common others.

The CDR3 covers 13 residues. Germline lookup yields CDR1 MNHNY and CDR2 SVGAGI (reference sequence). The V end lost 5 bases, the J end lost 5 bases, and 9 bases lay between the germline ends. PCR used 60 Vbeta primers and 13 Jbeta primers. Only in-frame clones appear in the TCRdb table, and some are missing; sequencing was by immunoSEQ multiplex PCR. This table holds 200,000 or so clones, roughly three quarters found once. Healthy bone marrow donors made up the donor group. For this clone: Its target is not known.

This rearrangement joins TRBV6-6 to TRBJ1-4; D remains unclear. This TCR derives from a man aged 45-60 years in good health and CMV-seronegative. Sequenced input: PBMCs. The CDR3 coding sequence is TGTGCCAGCAGTCGAGACTACAATGAAAAACTGTTTTTT. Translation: CASSRDYNEKLFF.